A single sample is the source of the 18 T cell receptor beta chains below, sequenced in a study of shared clonotypes between healthy human individuals. Profiled with immunoSEQ multiplex PCR; TCRdb holds only in-frame clones, not every one. The table shows about 1 million clones, with about three quarters occurring only once. The sample was memory CD4+ T cells sorted from blood. Described subset: CD45RA-negative fraction. The receptor set was obtained from a man between 18 and 29 years old in good health.

This chain joins TRBV2 and TRBJ2-3, with 8 positions matching TRBD2. The germline gives CDR1 SNHLY, CDR2 FYNNEI. V shed 3 bases and J 4 bases; nucleotides not matched to a gene: 6. CDR3 length: 15 amino acids. The CDR3 protein is CASSDGGRPSDTQYF. The CDR3 nucleotides are TGTGCCAGCAGTGATGGCGGGAGGCCCTCAGATACGCAGTATTTT.

This clone was seen only a few times. V and J are TRBV2 and TRBJ2-4; D not resolved. Germline loops: CDR1 SNHLY, CDR2 FYNNEI. V lost 5 bases and J 1 base, leaving 12 bases between the germline ends. This CDR3 is built from 15 residues. The CDR3 DNA reads as TGTGCCAGCAGTCAAGGATTTTCTGCCAAAAACATTCAGTACTTC. Translating gives CASSQGFSAKNIQYF. Variable domain in full (rest from reference TRBV2 and TRBJ2-4): EPEVTQTPSHQVTQMGQEVILRCVPISNHLYFYWYRQILGQKVEFLVSFYNNEISEKSEIFDDQFSVERPDGSNFTLKIRSTKLEDSAMYFCASSQGFSAKNIQYFGAGTRLSVL.

This clone was seen a handful of times. Distinct nucleotide sequences in the sample also encode this CDR3. The chain employs TRBV9 and TRBJ2-5; perhaps TRBD1 as D (5 bases). Germline V gene lookup returns CDR1 SGDLS and CDR2 YYNGEE. V lost 0 bases to trimming and J lost 3 bases, with 9 bases between them. This CDR3 spans 14 amino acids. The CDR3 DNA sequence: TGTGCCAGCAGCGTAGCCCAGGGCAAAGAGACCCAGTACTTC. Translating gives CASSVAQGKETQYF.

This clone was counted only a few times. The gene calls are TRBV29-1 and TRBJ1-2; D is unclear. The CDR3 is made up of 14 amino acids. The V and J ends lost 3 bases and 4 bases respectively, with 15 bases between them. CDR1 and CDR2 (germline): SQVTM, ANQGSEA. The CDR3 reads CSVEGQRRAYGYTF. The DNA of the CDR3 is TGCAGCGTTGAGGGTCAGCGGCGTGCCTATGGCTACACCTTC.

This clone was observed a handful of times. The chain has TRBV28 and TRBJ1-4; 7 bases fit TRBD1. CDR1 and CDR2 from the germline V gene are MDHEN and SYDVKM. The CDR3 has 15 amino acids. V shed 2 bases, J shed 7 bases, and the junction held 7 bases outside the gene matches. The CDR3, as DNA: TGTGCCAGCAGTTTAATGAGACAGGGAGGTGAAAAACTGTTTTTT. This encodes CASSLMRQGGEKLFF. Looking up the rest from reference TRBV28 and TRBJ1-4 gives the full variable domain: DVKVTQSSRYLVKRTGEKVFLECVQDMDHENMFWYRQDPGLGLRLIYFSYDVKMKEKGDIPEGYSVSREKKERFSLILESASTNQTSMYLCASSLMRQGGEKLFFGSGTQLSVL.

This clone was observed a few times. V and J are TRBV5-4 and TRBJ2-3, with 7 bases fitting TRBD2. The germline V gene has CDR1 SGHNT and CDR2 YYREEE (reference sequence). J gave up 4 bases and V 6 bases, and 5 bases lay outside the gene matches. CDR3 length equals 13 residues. The CDR3 loop is CASKAGRADTQYF. The CDR3 region has the DNA TGTGCCAGCAAAGCGGGACGGGCAGATACGCAGTATTTT.

This clone occurred a few times. The chain is built from TRBV19 and TRBJ1-4; D perhaps matches TRBD1 (6 bases). Germline-derived CDR1 and CDR2 are LNHDA and SQIVND (reference sequence). The CDR3 length is 11 residues. Between the trimmed V and J ends, which lost 3 bases and 12 bases, there was a span of 8 bases. CDR3 region: CASSIRGQLFF. CDR3 nucleotide sequence: TGTGCCAGTAGTATCAGGGGTCAACTGTTTTTT.

V usage is TRBV6-6 and J usage is TRBJ2-1; the D gene is possibly TRBD2 (6 bases). Trimming shortened V by 5 bases and J by 8 bases, and 10 bases separated the two germline ends. Germline V CDR1 and CDR2: MNHNY, SVGAGI (reference sequence). CDR3 length equals 12 residues. The CDR3 spells CASSRRGDEQFF. The CDR3 DNA reads TGTGCCAGCAGTAGGCGGGGCGATGAGCAGTTCTTC.

The genes are TRBV2 and TRBJ1-4; tentatively, D is TRBD1 (6 bases). CDR3 length equals 16 residues. V shed 5 bases and J shed 3 bases, with 16 bases lying between them. Germline CDR1 SNHLY, CDR2 FYNNEI. Here the CDR3 DNA reads TGTGCCAGCAGTTTAAAAACAGGGCGGGCTAATGAAAAACTGTTTTTT. It codes for CASSLKTGRANEKLFF. Supplemented by reference TRBV2 and TRBJ1-4, the full variable domain reads EPEVTQTPSHQVTQMGQEVILRCVPISNHLYFYWYRQILGQKVEFLVSFYNNEISEKSEIFDDQFSVERPDGSNFTLKIRSTKLEDSAMYFCASSLKTGRANEKLFFGSGTQLSVL.

The J gene is TRBJ2-3, the V gene TRBV9, with D tentatively TRBD2 (6 bases). CDR1 and CDR2 (germline): SGDLS, YYNGEE. The CDR3 has 15 amino acids. V was pared by 2 bases and J by 7 bases, with 17 bases between. Written as DNA, the CDR3 is TGTGCCAGCAGCGTGAATAGCGGAGTAACTAATACGCAGTATTTT. It specifies CASSVNSGVTNTQYF.

The chain has TRBV4-3 and TRBJ2-3, with D possibly matching TRBD1 (6 bases). Germline CDR1 reads LGHNA; CDR2 reads YSLEER. The CDR3 sequence is 15 residues long. Trimming took off 0 bases at V and 5 bases at J, with 12 bases between the two ends. The CDR3 sequence: CASSQDKGVGDTQYF. As DNA, the CDR3 is TGCGCCAGCAGCCAAGATAAGGGGGTTGGAGATACGCAGTATTTT.

The rearrangement links TRBV10-3 to TRBJ2-1; D not resolved. Germline CDR1 and CDR2: ENHRY and SYGVKD. Between the trimmed V and J ends, which lost 3 bases and 5 bases, there was a span of 8 bases. The CDR3 length is 13 residues. In nucleotides, the CDR3 is TGTGCCATCAGTGATTACTATAACAATGAGCAGTTCTTC. This sequence encodes CAISDYYNNEQFF.

In DNA, the CDR3 is TGCGCCAGCAGCCCGGGACAGGGGACTAGCACAGATACGCAGTATTTT. It yields the protein CASSPGQGTSTDTQYF. The chain has TRBV10-2 and TRBJ2-3, with 10 positions matching TRBD1. CDR1 is WSHSY, CDR2 SAAADI, per germline. The CDR3 runs 16 residues. Trimming at V came to 6 bases and at J to 0 bases, leaving 6 bases not matched to a gene.

This clone occurred a few times. The rearrangement joins TRBV19 to TRBJ1-1; D not certain. In germline, CDR1 is LNHDA, CDR2 SQIVND (reference sequence). Trimming shortened V by 3 bases and J by 3 bases, and 2 bases separated the two germline ends. The CDR3 is 11 amino acids. Here the CDR3 reads CASSMDTEAFF. Here the CDR3 DNA reads TGTGCCAGTAGTATGGACACTGAAGCTTTCTTT. Combining the CDR3 with reference TRBV19 and TRBJ1-1 gives the whole variable domain DGGITQSPKYLFRKEGQNVTLSCEQNLNHDAMYWYRQDPGQGLRLIYYSQIVNDFQKGDIAEGYSVSREKKESFPLTVTSAQKNPTAFYLCASSMDTEAFFGQGTRLTVV.

The gene calls are TRBV10-1 and TRBJ1-6; tentative D call: TRBD1 (5 bases). Germline-derived CDR1 and CDR2 are WNHNN and SYGVQD (reference sequence). This CDR3 spans 17 amino acids. Trimming removed 0 bases at V and 8 bases at J, with 17 bases between. The CDR3 nucleotides are TGCGCCAGCAGTGAGTCACGGGGCCCATTATACCATTCACCCCTCCACTTT. It codes for CASSESRGPLYHSPLHF.

The table lists this clone with a count of one. The chain links TRBV5-6 to TRBJ2-5, with 8 bases fitting TRBD2. Germline CDR1 and CDR2: SGHDT and YYEEEE. V gave up 3 bases and J gave up 7 bases; unmatched junction bases: 8. The CDR3 runs 14 residues. The CDR3 DNA is TGTGCCAGCAGCTGGAGGGGACTAGGGGTGACCCAGTACTTC. It translates to CASSWRGLGVTQYF.

The CDR3 DNA is TGTGCCAGCAGCCCCAGGGCAGGAGATGGCTACACCTTC. Amino acid sequence: CASSPRAGDGYTF. The genes are TRBV7-9 and TRBJ1-2, with D maybe TRBD1 (5 bases). Trimming cost V 5 bases and J 6 bases, with 13 bases left between them. Germline CDR1 and CDR2: SEHNR and FQNEAQ (reference sequence). The CDR3 is made up of 13 amino acids.

The chain joins TRBV9 to TRBJ2-5; D is uncertain. This CDR3 comprises 13 residues. Trimming cost V 0 bases and J 7 bases, with 10 bases left between them. Germline-derived CDR1 and CDR2 are SGDLS and YYNGEE. Here the CDR3 DNA reads TGTGCCAGCAGCGTAGAGGCCAAGAGGACCCAGTACTTC. This encodes CASSVEAKRTQYF.